The 30 T cell receptor beta chains reported below all come from one sample, sequenced in a study of OX40 agonist ivuxolimab in advanced cancers. Library preparation was by the immunoSEQ multiplex PCR assay. TCRdb retrieved this table from immuneACCESS and kept in-frame rearrangements only. Not all clones are present; in checked studies, unresolved V genes account for under half, and no reason is known for the remainder. Present in this sample are about 37,000 clones, approximately 82% of which were seen just once. The ten top clones hold less than 25% of the sample. Sequences were derived from CD4+ or CD8+ T cells sorted from blood, sampled in a trial of the OX40 agonist ivuxolimab. These receptors all stem from an adult with an advanced solid tumor such as melanoma, head and neck, liver or kidney cancer.

This rearrangement joins TRBV7-8 to TRBJ1-2; D might be TRBD1 (5 bases). CDR1 and CDR2 from the germline V gene are SGHVS and FQNEAQ. This CDR3 is 14 amino acids long. V was cut by 2 bases and J by 4 bases, with 11 bases left in between. The CDR3: CASSLRQPIYGYTF. The CDR3 DNA follows: TGTGCCAGCAGCTTACGACAGCCGATCTATGGCTACACCTTC.

The CDR3 coding sequence is TGCGCCAGCAGTCAGCCCATGAGAACAACTAGCACAGATACGCAGTATTTT. The encoded protein is CASSQPMRTTSTDTQYF. This chain links TRBV23-1 with TRBJ2-3; D remains ambiguous. TRBV23-1 is reported as an ORF; its role is uncertain. Trimming cost V 3 bases and J 0 bases, with 16 bases left between them. The CDR3 runs to 17 residues.

There are a few counts of this clone. The chain combines TRBV5-1 with TRBJ2-5, with unresolved D. V lost 0 bases and J 5 bases, leaving 8 bases between the germline ends. The germline gives CDR1 SGHRS, CDR2 YFSETQ. The CDR3 extends over 13 amino acids. The CDR3 DNA follows: TGCGCCAGCAGCTTGGCCCCTGGGGAGACCCAGTACTTC. It yields the protein CASSLAPGETQYF.

This clone turned up a few times. The chain links TRBV7-9 to TRBJ1-1; D uncertain. CDR1 is SEHNR, CDR2 FQNEAQ, per germline (reference sequence). Trimming stripped 7 bases from V and 4 bases from J, with 16 bases between. This CDR3 spans 14 amino acids. The CDR3 region is CASTPEVWGTEAFF. The CDR3, as DNA: TGTGCCAGCACTCCCGAGGTCTGGGGCACTGAAGCTTTCTTT. The full variable domain, rest sourced from reference TRBV7-9 and TRBJ1-1, is DTGVSQNPRHKITKRGQNVTFRCDPISEHNRLYWYRQTLGQGPEFLTYFQNEAQLEKSRLLSDRFSAERPKGSFSTLEIQRTEQGDSAMYLCASTPEVWGTEAFFGQGTRLTVV.

V gene TRBV7-9 combines with J gene TRBJ1-1, with a weak D call TRBD1 (6 bases). The CDR3 totals 13 residues. CDR1 is SEHNR and CDR2 is FQNEAQ in the germline V gene (reference sequence). V lost 8 bases and J lost 1, with 11 bases in between. The DNA of the CDR3 is TGTGCCAGCCTTAGGGGGGGGAACACTGAAGCTTTCTTT. It is translated as CASLRGGNTEAFF.

This chain uses TRBV5-6 with TRBJ2-1, with unresolved D. V was cut by 1 base and J by 5 bases, with 7 bases left in between. The length of the CDR3 is 13 residues. The germline gives CDR1 SGHDT, CDR2 YYEEEE. As DNA, the CDR3 is TGTGCCAGCAGCTTGCCGGCAAACAATGAGCAGTTCTTC. Amino acid sequence: CASSLPANNEQFF.

The sample holds a few counts of this clone. The chain uses TRBV6-5 and TRBJ2-7, with D uncertain. Between the trimmed V and J ends, which lost 5 bases and 6 bases, there was a span of 11 bases. CDR3 size: 12 residues. Per germline, CDR1 MNHEY and CDR2 SVGAGI. CDR3 DNA sequence: TGTGCCAGCAGTCCCGACGGTCCCGAGCAGTACTTC. Translated: CASSPDGPEQYF.

V is TRBV18 and J is TRBJ1-4; D ambiguous. The CDR3 sequence is 15 residues long. CDR1 is KGHSH, CDR2 LQKENI, per germline. Trimming stripped 0 bases from V and 8 bases from J, with 13 bases between. The CDR3 loop reads CASSPPDTMGEKLFF. CDR3 DNA sequence: TGTGCCAGCTCACCACCGGATACAATGGGGGAAAAACTGTTTTTT.

The J gene is TRBJ2-2, the V gene TRBV6-5; 11 nucleotides match TRBD2. The CDR3 totals 14 residues. CDR1 and CDR2 (germline): MNHEY, SVGAGI. V lost 7 bases to trimming and J lost 4 bases; unmatched junction nucleotides: 2. The CDR3 nucleotides read TGTGCCAGCAATAGCGGGAGGGTCACCGGGGAGCTGTTTTTT. Residues: CASNSGRVTGELFF.

This clone was found a few times. V gene TRBV4-3 combines with J gene TRBJ2-3; D is undetermined. The V end was cut by 0 bases, the J end by 1 base, with 11 bases between. Germline CDR1 and CDR2: LGHNA and YSLEER. This CDR3 region has 16 residues. CDR3 DNA: TGCGCCAGCAGCCAAGATCGGGCAGGCGGCACAGATACGCAGTATTTT. Translated: CASSQDRAGGTDTQYF.

The chain uses TRBV27 and TRBJ2-1; either TRBD1 or TRBD2 may fit D (5 bases each). The CDR3 contains 12 residues. Per germline, CDR1 MNHEY and CDR2 SMNVEV (reference sequence). The ends were cut back, 2 bases at V and 12 bases at J, with 11 bases in the middle. As DNA, the CDR3 is TGTGCCAGCAGTTTAGTGGGGGAAGTGCAGTTCTTC. It codes for CASSLVGEVQFF.

The J gene is TRBJ1-6, the V gene TRBV27; weak D call: TRBD1 (5 bases). The V end lost 8 bases, the J end lost 0 bases, and 17 bases lay between the germline ends. CDR3 length equals 17 residues. Germline V gives CDR1 MNHEY, CDR2 SMNVEV (reference sequence). CDR3 sequence: CASRPWGVSSYNSPLHF. In nucleotides, the CDR3 is TGTGCCAGCCGTCCCTGGGGGGTCAGCTCCTATAATTCACCCCTCCACTTT.

This chain uses TRBV5-1 with TRBJ2-5; TRBD2 matches at 9 bases. V lost 0 bases to trimming and J lost 5 bases; unmatched junction nucleotides: 14. The V gene's germline CDR1 is SGHRS and CDR2 YFSETQ. This CDR3 region has 18 residues. CDR3 nucleotide sequence: TGCGCCAGCAGCTTGGCCCGGGTAGCGGGGGCCGCGGGGGAGACCCAGTACTTC. As protein: CASSLARVAGAAGETQYF.

The gene calls are TRBV4-1 and TRBJ1-4; D not certain. V lost 8 bases and J lost 3, with 10 bases in between. Germline CDR1 MGHRA, CDR2 YSYEKL. The CDR3 contains 13 residues. This chain's CDR3 is CASQAKPNEKLFF. In DNA, the CDR3 is TGCGCCAGCCAGGCCAAACCTAATGAAAAACTGTTTTTT.

The chain employs TRBV11-2 and TRBJ1-5; unclear D gene. Germline V gene data show CDR1 as SGHAT and CDR2 as FQNNGV. This CDR3 is built from 15 residues. The V end lost 5 bases, the J end lost 1 base, and 12 bases lay between the germline ends. Here the CDR3 reads CASSVGLGSNQPQHF. In DNA, the CDR3 is TGTGCCAGCAGCGTTGGGTTGGGGAGCAATCAGCCCCAGCATTTT. The full variable domain, completed using reference TRBV11-2 and TRBJ1-5, is EAGVAQSPRYKIIEKRQSVAFWCNPISGHATLYWYQQILGQGPKLLIQFQNNGVVDDSQLPKDRFSAERLKGVDSTLKIQPAKLEDSAVYLCASSVGLGSNQPQHFGDGTRLSIL.

The chain uses TRBV29-1 and TRBJ2-7, with 8 bases identical to TRBD1. CDR3 length: 13 amino acids. V lost 6 bases, J lost 2 bases, and 6 bases stayed unmatched. Per the germline V gene, CDR1 is SQVTM and CDR2 is ANQGSEA. DNA for the CDR3: TGCAGCGTACTAGACAGGGGAGCCTACGAGCAGTACTTC. Protein sequence: CSVLDRGAYEQYF.

The chain uses TRBV28 and TRBJ2-1; no firm D call. Germline lookup yields CDR1 MDHEN and CDR2 SYDVKM. CDR3 size: 10 residues. Trimming pared 5 bases from V and 7 bases from J, leaving 3 bases between. This CDR3 is CASSRNEQFF. The CDR3 DNA is TGTGCCAGCAGTAGGAATGAGCAGTTCTTC.

The chain employs TRBV7-9 and TRBJ2-7; D may be TRBD1 or TRBD2 (6 bases each). Germline V gene lookup returns CDR1 SEHNR and CDR2 FQNEAQ (reference sequence). This CDR3 is 16 amino acids long. V was clipped by 1 base and J by 4 bases, with 17 bases between them. DNA of the CDR3: TGTGCCAGCAGCTTAGTATACGGGGGCATGAGTTACGAGCAGTACTTC. It codes for CASSLVYGGMSYEQYF.

The chain couples TRBV5-1 to TRBJ2-1; D ambiguous. Trimming stripped 0 bases from V and 8 bases from J, with 3 bases between. CDR1 is SGHRS and CDR2 is YFSETQ in the germline V gene. The CDR3 runs 11 residues. DNA of the CDR3: TGCGCCAGCAGCTTGGTCGATGAGCAGTTCTTC. Translating gives CASSLVDEQFF.

Only one count was recorded for this clone. The chain employs TRBV10-3 and TRBJ2-7; 7 bases are shared with TRBD1. The J segment lost 2 bases and the V segment lost 10 bases, leaving 11 bases of the junction unmatched. The CDR3 contains 14 residues. Germline CDR1 reads ENHRY; CDR2 reads SYGVKD. This CDR3 is CATSGTDSTYEQYF. CDR3 coding DNA: TGTGCCACCTCCGGGACAGACTCTACCTACGAGCAGTACTTC.

This chain uses TRBV29-1 with TRBJ1-3, with 7 bases identical to TRBD1. Looked up from germline, CDR1 is SQVTM and CDR2 is ANQGSEA. The V gene end was trimmed by 4 bases and the J gene end by 4 bases; junction bases not matched to a gene: 4. The CDR3 runs 13 residues. CDR3 DNA sequence: TGCAGCGTTGGACAGGGATCAGGAAACACCATATATTTT. Encoded protein: CSVGQGSGNTIYF. The whole variable domain, filled in from reference TRBV29-1 and TRBJ1-3, reads SAVISQKPSRDICQRGTSLTIQCQVDSQVTMMFWYRQQPGQSLTLIATANQGSEATYESGFVIDKFPISRPNLTFSTLTVSNMSPEDSSIYLCSVGQGSGNTIYFGEGSWLTVV.

V and J are TRBV4-2 and TRBJ1-4; D remains unclear. Germline values: CDR1 LGHNA, CDR2 YNFKEQ. Trimming removed 1 base at V and 5 bases at J, with 5 bases between. The CDR3 consists of 13 residues. The CDR3 loop reads CASSQGVNEKLFF. The CDR3 coding sequence is TGTGCCAGCAGCCAAGGGGTAAATGAAAAACTGTTTTTT.

The chain uses TRBV4-1 and TRBJ2-7, with D tentatively TRBD1 (5 bases). CDR1 and CDR2 (germline): MGHRA, YSYEKL. The V end was cut by 0 bases, the J end by 3 bases, with 18 bases between. This CDR3 has 17 residues. CDR3 DNA sequence: TGCGCCAGCAGCCAAGAACCCCTTCGGCAGGGTTTCTACGAGCAGTACTTC. This encodes CASSQEPLRQGFYEQYF.

The rearrangement joins TRBV6-1 to TRBJ1-3; no reliable D call. V was trimmed by 6 bases and J by 0 bases, leaving 12 bases between them. The germline gives CDR1 MNHNS, CDR2 SASEGT. The CDR3 loop spans 15 amino acids. Here the CDR3 reads CASSVSSYSGNTIYF. CDR3 DNA: TGTGCCAGCAGCGTCTCTTCCTACTCTGGAAACACCATATATTTT.

The chain joins TRBV11-2 to TRBJ2-7, with a possible D match to TRBD1 (6 bases). Trimming left V 5 bases short and J 4 bases short, with 9 bases between. CDR1 and CDR2 from the germline V gene are SGHAT and FQNNGV. The CDR3 has 12 amino acids. CDR3 DNA: TGTGCCAGCAGCCCGACAGGTTACGAGCAGTACTTC. Translating it yields CASSPTGYEQYF.

The chain carries TRBV10-3 and TRBJ1-5; weak D call: TRBD1 (6 bases). The germline V gene has CDR1 ENHRY and CDR2 SYGVKD. Deletions cut 4 bases from V and 4 bases from J, with 8 bases between. The CDR3 is made up of 13 amino acids. The CDR3 nucleotides read TGTGCCATCAGTGGACAGGATAATCAGCCCCAGCATTTT. This translates into CAISGQDNQPQHF.

V and J are TRBV19 and TRBJ2-2, with a possible D match to TRBD1 (5 bases). CDR3 size: 15 residues. CDR1 LNHDA and CDR2 SQIVND come from the germline V gene (reference sequence). V lost 1 base and J 0 bases, leaving 6 bases between the germline ends. The CDR3 protein is CASSIGGANTGELFF. In DNA form, the CDR3 reads TGTGCCAGTAGTATAGGGGGCGCGAACACCGGGGAGCTGTTTTTT.

This chain connects TRBV29-1 to TRBJ2-3, with D unresolved. Trimming stripped 6 bases from V and 6 bases from J, with 13 bases between. This CDR3 has 12 amino acids. Per germline, CDR1 SQVTM and CDR2 ANQGSEA. The CDR3 coding sequence is TGCAGCGTCTTGGCAGCCAGGGATACGCAGTATTTT. Protein: CSVLAARDTQYF.

This sequence joins TRBV10-1 and TRBJ1-2; D is possibly TRBD1 (5 bases). Germline assignment: CDR1 WNHNN and CDR2 SYGVQD (reference sequence). This CDR3 contains 15 residues. Trimming pared 0 bases from V and 0 bases from J, leaving 8 bases between. The CDR3 loop is CASSESARANYGYTF. Here the CDR3 DNA reads TGCGCCAGCAGTGAGTCGGCCAGGGCTAACTATGGCTACACCTTC.

This clone was seen a few times. The genes are TRBV27 and TRBJ2-7, with no clear D. Germline loops: CDR1 MNHEY, CDR2 SMNVEV (reference sequence). The CDR3 length is 16 residues. V was shortened by 5 bases and J by 9 bases, with 26 bases between the two germline ends. The CDR3 sequence: CASSPSIRPSYEVQYF. The CDR3 region has the DNA TGTGCCAGCAGTCCATCCATAAGGCCTTCCTACGAGGTGCAGTACTTC.